These 27 T cell receptor beta chains were sequenced from one sample in a study of Graves' ophthalmopathy and Graves' hyperthyroidism. RNA transcripts were the template, and TCR beta CDR3 regions were amplified from them. After a first-round RT-PCR with HTBI primers, a second-round multiplex PCR was run. One entry per CDR3 protein, called by TCRdb with MiXCR from the multiplex PCR reads. The table has 600,000 to 700,000 distinct CDR3 sequences, 35% to 45% seen once; the top ten hold more than 3%. The sample consisted of peripheral blood. The origin of the receptors is an adult man with Graves' ophthalmopathy.

The table lists this clonotype with a few counts. This chain uses TRBV10-3 with TRBJ2-3; D call uncertain. V was clipped by 0 bases and J by 0 bases, with 10 bases between them. From germline, CDR1 is ENHRY and CDR2 SYGVKD. The CDR3 extends over 16 amino acids. CDR3 nucleotides: TGTGCCATCAGTGAGTCGGTGACAACTAGCACAGATACGCAGTATTTT. Protein product: CAISESVTTSTDTQYF.

A note on this clonotype: The CDR3 end shows no conserved phenylalanine or tryptophan, and so a read error is likely. DNA of the CDR3: TGTGCCAGCAGTTTACGGGGCCAAGAGACCCAGTACTCC. This gives the protein CASSLRGQETQYS. V usage is TRBV7-2 and J usage is TRBJ2-5; perhaps TRBD2 as D (5 bases). The length of the CDR3 is 13 residues. Per the germline V gene, CDR1 is SGHTA and CDR2 is FQGNSA. Trimming shortened V by 6 bases and J by 1 base, and 9 bases separated the two germline ends.

The table lists this clonotype with many counts. The chain combines TRBV6-5 with TRBJ1-5, with 7 bases that match TRBD1. Germline V CDR1 and CDR2: MNHEY, SVGAGI. There are 15 residues in the CDR3. J gave up 4 bases and V 6 bases, and 9 bases lay outside the gene matches. The CDR3 spells CASSSRDSPNQPQHF. The CDR3 coding sequence is TGTGCCAGCAGCTCAAGGGACAGCCCAAATCAGCCCCAGCATTTT.

Regarding this clonotype: Possible read error: a much larger clone is one base away. V and J are TRBV9 and TRBJ1-5; D gene uncertain. This CDR3 is 15 amino acids long. In germline, CDR1 is SGDLS, CDR2 YYNGEE. Trimming stripped 4 bases from V and 7 bases from J, with 18 bases between. The CDR3 here is CASSLTNHQGQPQHF. The CDR3 DNA reads TGTGCCAGCAGCCTCACAAACCACCAAGGACAGCCCCAGCATTTT.

The chain couples TRBV7-9 to TRBJ2-6; no firm D call. The V and J ends lost 5 bases and 0 bases respectively, with 11 bases between them. The CDR3 loop spans 16 amino acids. Germline CDR1 and CDR2: SEHNR and FQNEAQ (reference sequence). In nucleotides, the CDR3 is TGTGCCAGCAGCCGTCGAGCCGTCTCTGGGGCCAACGTCCTGACTTTC. It translates to CASSRRAVSGANVLTF.

Comment on this clonotype: One end of the junction does not line up with germline, which may come from a read error. The chain links TRBV7-6 to TRBJ2-1; D possibly corresponds to TRBD2 (7 bases). The CDR3 is 13 residues long. Germline V gene data show CDR1 as SGHVS and CDR2 as FNYEAQ. The CDR3 sequence is CASSLTGGTEQFF. As DNA, the CDR3 is TGTGCTAGCAGCTTGACGGGGGGCACTGAGCAGTTCTTC.

This clonotype was recorded a few times. This chain links TRBV9 with TRBJ1-2, with D possibly being TRBD1 (5 bases). Trimming pared 0 bases from V and 4 bases from J, leaving 19 bases between. The CDR3 covers 17 residues. Per germline, CDR1 SGDLS and CDR2 YYNGEE. The CDR3 DNA reads as TGTGCCAGCAGCGTAGCCCCCTGGGCAGTCGGGGGCTATGGCTACACCTTC. Its translation: CASSVAPWAVGGYGYTF.

The J gene is TRBJ2-7, the V gene TRBV29-1; unclear D gene. CDR3 length: 10 amino acids. Looked up from germline, CDR1 is SQVTM and CDR2 is ANQGSEA. The germline V and J ends were trimmed by 8 bases and 1 base, with 6 bases remaining between them. The CDR3 region is CSLGSYEQYF. CDR3 in DNA: TGCAGCCTGGGGTCCTACGAGCAGTACTTC.

This clonotype was recorded at least ten times. The chain employs TRBV5-1 and TRBJ1-4; perhaps TRBD1 as D (6 bases). Germline V gene lookup returns CDR1 SGHRS and CDR2 YFSETQ. The CDR3 covers 15 residues. The V end lost 0 bases, the J end lost 8 bases, and 14 bases lay between the germline ends. The CDR3: CASSLAQGIREKLFF. DNA for the CDR3: TGCGCCAGCAGCTTGGCTCAGGGGATAAGGGAAAAACTGTTTTTT. Full variable domain (outside the CDR3, taken from reference TRBV5-1 and TRBJ1-4): KAGVTQTPRYLIKTRGQQVTLSCSPISGHRSVSWYQQTPGQGLQFLFEYFSETQRNKGNFPGRFSGRQFSNSRSEMNVSTLELGDSALYLCASSLAQGIREKLFFGSGTQLSVL.

There are many counts of this clonotype. At one end, the junction sequence differs from germline, possibly due to a read error. The chain combines TRBV7-9 with TRBJ1-2; TRBD1 matches 7 bases. The germline CDR1 and CDR2 sequences are SEHNR and FQNEAQ (reference sequence). CDR3 length equals 11 residues. CDR3: CASSLGQTYTF. DNA for the CDR3: TGCGCCAGCAGCTTGGGACAGACATACACCTTC. The full variable domain, its missing parts supplied by reference TRBV7-9 and TRBJ1-2, is DTGVSQNPRHKITKRGQNVTFRCDPISEHNRLYWYRQTLGQGPEFLTYFQNEAQLEKSRLLSDRFSAERPKGSFSTLEIQRTEQGDSAMYLCASSLGQTYTFGSGTRLTVV.

This clonotype was counted between two and nine times. The chain combines TRBV7-8 with TRBJ2-7; 9 bases match TRBD1. Germline assignment: CDR1 SGHVS and CDR2 FQNEAQ. The trim removed 6 bases at V and 3 bases at J, leaving 18 bases unmatched. The CDR3 sequence is 18 residues long. CDR3 protein: CASSYPDRGAPSYYEQYF. The CDR3 nucleotides read TGTGCCAGCAGTTACCCGGACAGGGGCGCCCCTTCATACTACGAGCAGTACTTC.

In its sample, this clonotype was seen once. A much larger clone lies a single base off, so this may be a read error. The gene calls are TRBV25-1 and TRBJ2-5; maybe TRBD1 (6 bases). V dropped 6 bases and J dropped 5 bases, with 19 bases sitting between them. The CDR3 spans 15 residues. Germline V gene lookup returns CDR1 MGHDK and CDR2 SYGVNS. Here the CDR3 DNA reads TGTGCCAGCAGCGCCACTCCGACAGGCCGGGAGACCCAGTACTTC. Translating gives CASSATPTGRETQYF.

The sample holds many counts of this clonotype. The chain has TRBV29-1 and TRBJ2-2; 8 bases fit TRBD1. Germline V gene data show CDR1 as SQVTM and CDR2 as ANQGSEA. The CDR3 covers 14 residues. Trimming removed 4 bases from V and 3 bases from J; junction bases left unmatched: 4. In DNA, the CDR3 is TGCAGCGTTGCATCAGGGGGCTACACCGGGGAGCTGTTTTTT. The encoded protein is CSVASGGYTGELFF.

This clonotype was detected many times. The rearrangement uses TRBV29-1 and TRBJ2-7, with no clear D. The V end was cut by 1 base, the J end by 1 base, with 5 bases between. Germline assignment: CDR1 SQVTM and CDR2 ANQGSEA. The CDR3 consists of 12 residues. The CDR3 DNA reads as TGCAGCGTTGAAGGTCAGTCCTACGAGCAGTACTTC. It codes for CSVEGQSYEQYF.

The sample holds many counts of this clonotype. The chain combines TRBV11-2 with TRBJ1-1; maybe TRBD1 (6 bases). V lost 6 bases, J lost 1 base, and 9 bases lay in between. This CDR3 contains 13 residues. Germline loops: CDR1 SGHAT, CDR2 FQNNGV. The CDR3 sequence is CASRPTGNTEAFF. The CDR3 nucleotides read TGTGCCAGCAGGCCGACAGGGAACACTGAAGCTTTCTTT.

V gene TRBV15 combines with J gene TRBJ1-2, with D possibly matching TRBD1 (6 bases). The germline gives CDR1 LNHNV, CDR2 YYDKDF (reference sequence). Trimming removed 2 bases from V and 6 bases from J, with 13 bases in between. The CDR3 is 14 residues long. The CDR3 loop reads CATSRPTGSDGYTF. The CDR3 DNA reads TGTGCCACCAGCAGACCCACAGGGAGTGATGGCTACACCTTC. Filled out from reference TRBV15 and TRBJ1-2, the complete variable domain reads DAMVIQNPRYQVTQFGKPVTLSCSQTLNHNVMYWYQQKSSQAPKLLFHYYDKDFNNEADTPDNFQSRRPNTSFCFLDIRSPGLGDTAMYLCATSRPTGSDGYTFGSGTRLTVV.

This clonotype was counted many times. The chain combines TRBV2 with TRBJ1-3, with 9 nucleotides matching TRBD1. This CDR3 is 14 amino acids long. CDR1 is SNHLY, CDR2 FYNNEI, per germline. V gave up 7 bases and J gave up 1 base; unmatched junction bases: 2. The CDR3 loop is CASNRGLSGNTIYF. For the CDR3, the DNA is TGTGCCAGCAACAGGGGGCTATCTGGAAACACCATATATTTT.

As concerns this clonotype: A junction end diverges from the germline sequence, so it may reflect a read error. The V gene is TRBV10-3, the J gene TRBJ1-2; 8 bases line up with TRBD1. Germline V gene lookup returns CDR1 ENHRY and CDR2 SYGVKD. This CDR3 has 14 amino acids. This CDR3 reads CASSGTGGYYGYTF. CDR3 sequence (DNA): TGTGCCAGCAGTGGAACAGGGGGGTACTATGGCTACACCTTC.

The table lists this clonotype with many counts. V usage is TRBV7-8 and J usage is TRBJ1-5; the match to TRBD1 covers 7 bases. This CDR3 has 15 amino acids. Germline trimming cut 1 base from V and 3 bases from J; bases unmatched to any gene: 3. CDR1 and CDR2 from the germline V gene are SGHVS and FQNEAQ. The CDR3, as DNA: TGTGCCAGCAGCTTAGGGGACAGATACAATCAGCCCCAGCATTTT. Amino acids: CASSLGDRYNQPQHF.

The chain recombines TRBV2 with TRBJ2-5; 8 bases fit TRBD1. Germline values: CDR1 SNHLY, CDR2 FYNNEI. Losses at the gene ends were 8 bases for V and 5 bases for J; bases not matched to a gene: 16. The CDR3 runs to 16 residues. The CDR3 nucleotides read TGTGCCAGCCCCGGCCGCGTGACAGGGGCAATGGAGACCCAGTACTTC. Its translation is CASPGRVTGAMETQYF.

This clonotype was seen a handful of times. The chain combines TRBV5-1 with TRBJ1-1, with 8 bases identical to TRBD1. V was clipped by 5 bases and J by 7 bases; unmatched bases: 10. This CDR3 is built from 14 residues. Germline-derived CDR1 and CDR2 are SGHRS and YFSETQ. The CDR3 sequence: CASSLGQGRSEAFF. The CDR3 DNA reads as TGCGCCAGCAGTCTCGGACAGGGAAGGAGTGAAGCTTTCTTT.

Ten or more counts support this clonotype. The V and J genes are TRBV7-9 and TRBJ1-4, with a weak D call TRBD1 (6 bases). This CDR3 comprises 13 residues. Trimming left V 6 bases short and J 8 bases short, with 13 bases between. Germline lookup yields CDR1 SEHNR and CDR2 FQNEAQ (reference sequence). The CDR3 reads CASRLQGGEKLFF. The CDR3 DNA follows: TGTGCCAGCAGATTACAGGGTGGCGAAAAACTGTTTTTT.

In this sample, this clonotype turned up many times. This rearrangement joins TRBV9 to TRBJ2-5; TRBD2 matches 11 bases. Germline trimming cut 0 bases from V and 4 bases from J; bases unmatched to any gene: 11. Germline values: CDR1 SGDLS, CDR2 YYNGEE. The CDR3 loop spans 18 amino acids. CDR3 sequence: CASSVGTSGSWSGETQYF. CDR3 coding DNA: TGTGCCAGCAGCGTAGGAACTAGCGGGAGTTGGAGTGGAGAGACCCAGTACTTC.

This clonotype was detected a few times. In DNA, the CDR3 is TGTGCCAGCAGCTTAGAACAGGGAGTCTCCTACGAGCAGTACTTC. This encodes CASSLEQGVSYEQYF. The chain links TRBV11-2 to TRBJ2-7; perhaps TRBD1 as D (6 bases). CDR3 length equals 15 residues. The germline gives CDR1 SGHAT, CDR2 FQNNGV. V was trimmed by 0 bases and J by 0 bases, leaving 9 bases between them.

This clonotype was counted between two and nine times. V is TRBV10-3 and J is TRBJ2-2; perhaps TRBD1 as D (6 bases). The CDR3 runs 14 residues. V gave up 11 bases and J gave up 4 bases, with 17 bases separating them. Germline loops: CDR1 ENHRY, CDR2 SYGVKD. The CDR3 region is CASIGGAVTGELFF. DNA of the CDR3: TGTGCCTCCATAGGGGGAGCGGTCACCGGGGAGCTGTTTTTT.

V is TRBV10-3 and J is TRBJ1-2; 7 bases are a match to TRBD1. Germline values: CDR1 ENHRY, CDR2 SYGVKD. CDR3 length: 14 residues. Losses at the gene ends were 8 bases for V and 4 bases for J; bases not matched to a gene: 10. As DNA, the CDR3 is TGTGCCATCTGCAGTCCGACAGGGATCTATGGCTACACCTTC. Protein product: CAICSPTGIYGYTF.

The V call is TRBV7-9, the J call TRBJ2-3; 11 bases agree with TRBD2. Germline V gene lookup returns CDR1 SEHNR and CDR2 FQNEAQ (reference sequence). V lost 4 bases and J lost 0; bases outside the gene matches: 27. The CDR3 has 24 amino acids. The CDR3, as DNA: TGTGCCAGCAGCTCCCCACAGGGGGTCGGGACTAGCGGCAGAAGAACCCCTAGCACAGATACGCAGTATTTT. Residues: CASSSPQGVGTSGRRTPSTDTQYF.